The 32 T cell receptor beta chains below were found in one sample sequenced in a study of blood T cell repertoires in COVID-19. Assay used: immunoSEQ multiplex PCR; TCRdb lists only in-frame clones, some missing. The table includes more than 400,000 clones, 80% to 90% detected once. The sample consisted of peripheral blood. Source of these receptors: a human donor in a cohort sampled during active COVID-19.

The gene calls are TRBV5-6 and TRBJ1-5; TRBD1 is a possible D gene (5 bases). V was shortened by 1 base and J by 3 bases, with 11 bases between the two germline ends. Germline loops: CDR1 SGHDT, CDR2 YYEEEE. There are 15 residues in the CDR3. The CDR3 coding sequence is TGTGCCAGCAGCTTGAGGACACGGCTCAATCAGCCCCAGCATTTT. Translated, it gives CASSLRTRLNQPQHF.

Here the CDR3 reads CASSPTRLAGGVNEQFF. As DNA, the CDR3 is TGTGCCAGCAGTCCAACTCGACTAGCGGGAGGGGTCAATGAGCAGTTCTTC. The genes are TRBV27 and TRBJ2-1; 14 nucleotides agree with TRBD2. Trimming removed 5 bases from V and 6 bases from J; junction bases left unmatched: 9. The CDR3 loop spans 17 amino acids. CDR1 and CDR2 (germline): MNHEY, SMNVEV (reference sequence).

This chain connects TRBV10-3 to TRBJ2-1, with D tentatively TRBD2 (5 bases). The CDR3 is made up of 17 amino acids. V was trimmed by 1 base and J by 0 bases, leaving 13 bases between them. Germline CDR1 reads ENHRY; CDR2 reads SYGVKD. CDR3 nucleotide sequence: TGTGCCATCAGTGAGTATAGTGGTGGGAGCTCCTACAATGAGCAGTTCTTC. Protein product: CAISEYSGGSSYNEQFF.

The chain is built from TRBV28 and TRBJ2-6, with D perhaps matching TRBD1 (5 bases). CDR1 MDHEN and CDR2 SYDVKM come from the germline V gene. The V end was cut by 1 base, the J end by 10 bases, with 11 bases between. The CDR3 covers 14 residues. The chain's CDR3 is CASSLSGKGNVLTF. The CDR3 nucleotides read TGTGCCAGCAGTTTATCAGGGAAGGGGAACGTCCTGACTTTC.

This clone was seen a single time. This chain links TRBV24-1 with TRBJ2-1; no definite D call. The CDR3 loop spans 15 amino acids. V lost 2 bases and J lost 5, with 12 bases in between. CDR1 and CDR2 (germline): KGHDR, SFDVKD. The CDR3 nucleotides are TGTGCCACCAGTGATTCCCTCGGTTTCAACAATGAGCAGTTCTTC. Encoded protein: CATSDSLGFNNEQFF.

The table lists this clone with a few counts. The J gene is TRBJ2-1, the V gene TRBV2; TRBD2 matches at 11 bases. With 1 base clipped from V and 6 bases from J, the junction kept 8 bases outside the gene matches. CDR1 and CDR2 (germline): SNHLY, FYNNEI. CDR3 length: 17 residues. The chain's CDR3 is CASSEVGSGRGGNEQFF. The CDR3 DNA reads as TGTGCCAGCAGTGAAGTTGGTAGCGGGAGGGGTGGCAATGAGCAGTTCTTC.

The chain uses TRBV5-6 and TRBJ1-6, with 7 bases identical to TRBD1. V shed 0 bases, J shed 9 bases, and the junction held 3 bases outside the gene matches. The CDR3 spans 14 residues. CDR1 SGHDT and CDR2 YYEEEE come from the germline V gene. The CDR3 spells CASSLGQGISPLHF. Written as DNA, the CDR3 is TGTGCCAGCAGCTTGGGACAGGGCATTTCACCCCTCCACTTT. Combining the CDR3 with reference TRBV5-6 and TRBJ1-6 gives the whole variable domain DAGVTQSPTHLIKTRGQQVTLRCSPKSGHDTVSWYQQALGQGPQFIFQYYEEEERQRGNFPDRFSGHQFPNYSSELNVNALLLGDSALYLCASSLGQGISPLHFGNGTRLTVT.

Regarding this clone: Sequence at one end of the junction differs from germline and may be a read error. CDR3 protein: CASSEDRGSSYNEQFF. The CDR3 nucleotides read TGTGCCAGCAGCGAAGACAGGGGGTCTTCCTACAATGAGCAGTTCTTC. The rearrangement links TRBV6-1 to TRBJ2-1; 9 nucleotides line up with TRBD1. Germline V gene sequence: CDR1 MNHNS, CDR2 SASEGT. There are 16 residues in the CDR3.

V gene TRBV6-5 combines with J gene TRBJ2-1, with D possibly matching TRBD2 (6 bases). V gave up 9 bases and J gave up 6 bases, with 18 bases separating them. The V gene's germline CDR1 is MNHEY and CDR2 SVGAGI. The CDR3 runs to 14 residues. The CDR3 reads CASSSLARVNEQFF. DNA for the CDR3: TGTGCCAGTTCCTCCCTAGCGAGGGTCAATGAGCAGTTCTTC.

The table lists this clone with a few counts. This chain joins TRBV6-2 or TRBV6-3 and TRBJ2-7, with 11 bases lining up with TRBD2. Germline values: CDR1 MNHEY, CDR2 SVGEGT. Trimming at V came to 4 bases and at J to 4 bases, leaving 3 bases not matched to a gene. The CDR3 has 14 residues. CDR3 sequence (DNA): TGTGCCAGCAGTTTTCTAGCGGGAGGATACGAGCAGTACTTC. It specifies CASSFLAGGYEQYF.

V usage is TRBV24-1 and J usage is TRBJ2-1; 9 positions agree with TRBD1. Germline lookup yields CDR1 KGHDR and CDR2 SFDVKD. The V segment lost 4 bases and the J segment 10 bases; nucleotides outside the gene matches: 16. The CDR3 is 17 amino acids. This CDR3 is CATSDPSGQGFSWEQFF. The CDR3, as DNA: TGTGCCACCAGTGACCCCTCCGGACAGGGGTTTTCATGGGAGCAGTTCTTC.

This clone appeared a few times. The V gene is TRBV27, the J gene TRBJ1-5; no definite D call. Germline CDR1 and CDR2: MNHEY and SMNVEV (reference sequence). The CDR3 sequence is 13 residues long. V gave up 3 bases and J gave up 7 bases, with 10 bases separating them. The CDR3 nucleotides are TGTGCCAGCAGTTTTATTCGGGGACAGCCCCAGCATTTT. This codes for CASSFIRGQPQHF.

A single count supports this clone. The chain combines TRBV28 with TRBJ1-2; TRBD1 matches 8 bases. The CDR3 consists of 14 residues. CDR1 and CDR2 (germline): MDHEN, SYDVKM. Germline trimming cut 6 bases from V and 4 bases from J; bases unmatched to any gene: 7. The CDR3 DNA sequence: TGTGCCAGCAGCATCAGAGGACAGGGCTATGGCTACACCTTC. Amino acid sequence: CASSIRGQGYGYTF.

The chain has TRBV5-1 and TRBJ2-1; D unresolved. V was clipped by 4 bases and J by 2 bases, with 7 bases between them. This CDR3 has 13 amino acids. The germline CDR1 and CDR2 sequences are SGHRS and YFSETQ. The CDR3 here is CASSTVAYNEQFF. In nucleotides, the CDR3 is TGCGCCAGCAGCACGGTAGCCTACAATGAGCAGTTCTTC.

This chain joins TRBV2 and TRBJ2-1; 7 bases agree with TRBD1. Germline V CDR1 and CDR2: SNHLY, FYNNEI. CDR3 length: 14 residues. Unmatched junction bases numbered 2, after V lost 4 bases and J lost 2 bases. The CDR3 sequence is CASSGRGPYNEQFF. CDR3 nucleotides: TGTGCCAGCAGTGGAAGGGGGCCCTACAATGAGCAGTTCTTC.

The chain employs TRBV9 and TRBJ2-1; D might be TRBD2 (5 bases). CDR3 length equals 14 residues. Between the trimmed V and J ends, which lost 2 bases and 7 bases, there was a span of 13 bases. Germline CDR1 reads SGDLS; CDR2 reads YYNGEE. The CDR3 sequence: CASSVEALYNEQFF. The CDR3 DNA reads TGTGCCAGCAGCGTGGAGGCCCTTTATAATGAGCAGTTCTTC.

This clone occurred once. J is TRBJ2-5 and V is TRBV7-8; D is perhaps TRBD2 (6 bases). The CDR3 covers 16 residues. In germline, CDR1 is SGHVS, CDR2 FQNEAQ. Trimming cost V 1 base and J 0 bases, with 12 bases left between them. The CDR3 nucleotides are TGTGCCAGCAGCTTAGATCGAGCGGGTTACCAAGAGACCCAGTACTTC. It yields the protein CASSLDRAGYQETQYF. Looking up the rest from reference TRBV7-8 and TRBJ2-5 gives the full variable domain: GAGVSQSPRYKVAKRGQDVALRCDPISGHVSLFWYQQALGQGPEFLTYFQNEAQLDKSGLPSDRFFAERPEGSVSTLKIQRTQQEDSAVYLCASSLDRAGYQETQYFGPGTRLLVL.

As to this clone: The same CDR3 arises from other DNA sequences in this sample as well. V gene TRBV28 combines with J gene TRBJ2-6; possible D gene TRBD2, 5 bases. Germline CDR1 reads MDHEN; CDR2 reads SYDVKM. There are 15 residues in the CDR3. With 3 bases removed from V and 4 bases from J, the gap between germline ends came to 10 bases. The CDR3 sequence is CASSLSGSGANVLTF. The DNA of the CDR3 is TGTGCCAGCAGTTTGTCGGGGTCCGGGGCCAACGTCCTGACTTTC.

The chain recombines TRBV5-6 with TRBJ1-2, with 8 positions matching TRBD1. The germline gives CDR1 SGHDT, CDR2 YYEEEE. The CDR3 covers 16 residues. J lost 5 bases, V lost 4 bases, and 13 bases had no gene match. CDR3 nucleotides: TGTGCCAGCAGCCCCGAAACGACAGGGGTTAGGTATGGCTACACCTTC. This encodes CASSPETTGVRYGYTF.

CDR3: CASSHAGTANTGELFF. The CDR3 DNA sequence: TGTGCCAGCAGCCACGCAGGGACAGCTAACACCGGGGAGCTGTTTTTT. The chain employs TRBV11-3 and TRBJ2-2, with 7 bases lining up with TRBD1. The CDR3 covers 16 residues. The J segment lost 2 bases and the V segment lost 5 bases, leaving 8 bases of the junction unmatched. Germline-derived CDR1 and CDR2 are SGHNT and YENEEA.

The rearrangement uses TRBV23-1 and TRBJ2-7, with a possible D match to TRBD1 (5 bases). TRBV23-1 is filed as an ORF, its function uncertain. Trimming stripped 4 bases from V and 8 bases from J, with 24 bases between. CDR3 length: 16 residues. The CDR3 region is CASSRPAKGFCKKQYF. The DNA of the CDR3 is TGCGCCAGCAGTCGTCCAGCAAAGGGGTTTTGTAAGAAGCAGTACTTC.

This rearrangement joins TRBV19 to TRBJ2-1; 7 nucleotides agree with TRBD2. This CDR3 region has 14 residues. Germline V lookup: CDR1 LNHDA, CDR2 SQIVND (reference sequence). V was clipped by 6 bases and J by 8 bases; unmatched bases: 10. The CDR3 DNA sequence: TGTGCCAGTAGAAAAGGACTAGACGGAGATGAGCAGTTCTTC. Translating it yields CASRKGLDGDEQFF.

The J gene is TRBJ2-7, the V gene TRBV5-6; 13 positions agree with TRBD2. The germline V gene encodes CDR1 SGHDT and CDR2 YYEEEE. This CDR3 is built from 17 residues. Losses at the gene ends were 4 bases for V and 3 bases for J; bases not matched to a gene: 10. The CDR3, as DNA: TGTGCCAGCAGCGACCGACTAGCGGGGGGTTTTTTCTACGAGCAGTACTTC. Translated: CASSDRLAGGFFYEQYF. Drawing the rest from reference TRBV5-6 and TRBJ2-7, the complete variable domain is DAGVTQSPTHLIKTRGQQVTLRCSPKSGHDTVSWYQQALGQGPQFIFQYYEEEERQRGNFPDRFSGHQFPNYSSELNVNALLLGDSALYLCASSDRLAGGFFYEQYFGPGTRLTVT.

The chain combines TRBV9 with TRBJ1-1; maybe TRBD1 (6 bases). The V gene lost 4 bases and the J gene lost 0 bases, with 13 bases spanning the gap. The germline CDR1 and CDR2 sequences are SGDLS and YYNGEE. The CDR3 is 15 amino acids. DNA of the CDR3: TGTGCCAGCAGCCACCTGACAGGAATGAACACTGAAGCTTTCTTT. It yields the protein CASSHLTGMNTEAFF.

The chain links TRBV3-1 (or the pseudogene TRBV3-2) to TRBJ1-5; TRBD1 agrees at 7 bases. V was pared by 0 bases and J by 7 bases, with 6 bases of the junction left unmatched. CDR1 and CDR2 from the germline V gene are LGHDT and YNNKEL (reference sequence). The CDR3 sequence is 15 residues long. CDR3 loop: CASSQDQGGRQPQHF. The CDR3 bases are TGTGCCAGCAGCCAAGATCAGGGGGGCAGGCAGCCCCAGCATTTT.

The V gene is TRBV6-5, the J gene TRBJ2-7, with no clear D. V was pared by 0 bases and J by 0 bases, with 12 bases between. Germline CDR1 MNHEY, CDR2 SVGAGI. The CDR3 loop spans 16 amino acids. The CDR3: CASSYSPRVLSYEQYF. The CDR3, as DNA: TGTGCCAGCAGTTACTCGCCAAGAGTCCTCTCCTACGAGCAGTACTTC.

This chain connects TRBV6-2 or TRBV6-3 to TRBJ2-7; 7 nucleotides match TRBD2. J was trimmed by 3 bases and V by 0 bases; bases with no gene match: 8. Germline CDR1 reads MNHEY; CDR2 reads SVGEGT. This CDR3 comprises 16 residues. DNA for the CDR3: TGTGCCAGCAGTTACTCGAGGTCTGCGGGAGTCTACGAGCAGTACTTC. This gives the protein CASSYSRSAGVYEQYF.

The V call is TRBV15, the J call TRBJ2-2; 13 nucleotides match TRBD2. Germline V gives CDR1 LNHNV, CDR2 YYDKDF (reference sequence). The CDR3 sequence is 17 residues long. V lost 5 bases and J lost 1; bases outside the gene matches: 4. The CDR3 DNA sequence: TGTGCCACCAGCTGGACTAGCGGGAGTTGGAACACCGGGGAGCTGTTTTTT. It codes for CATSWTSGSWNTGELFF.

This clone has a single count. The J gene is TRBJ2-3, the V gene TRBV24-1; D perhaps matches TRBD2 (5 bases). V lost 5 bases and J 6 bases, leaving 14 bases between the germline ends. In germline, CDR1 is KGHDR, CDR2 SFDVKD. The CDR3 totals 14 residues. The DNA for the CDR3 is TGTGCCACCAGTGGGTGGGCCGAGGGCGATACGCAGTATTTT. Protein product: CATSGWAEGDTQYF.

The chain combines TRBV19 with TRBJ1-1, with a possible D match to TRBD1 (6 bases). Trimming took 0 bases from V and 6 from J, leaving 14 bases between them. CDR3 length: 15 residues. Germline values: CDR1 LNHDA, CDR2 SQIVND (reference sequence). The CDR3 reads CASSIEGRGDAEAFF. CDR3 bases: TGTGCCAGTAGTATAGAGGGCAGGGGTGATGCTGAAGCTTTCTTT.

This chain links TRBV5-1 with TRBJ1-1, with 7 bases aligning to TRBD1. Trimming removed 2 bases from V and 5 bases from J; junction bases left unmatched: 6. Per germline, CDR1 SGHRS and CDR2 YFSETQ. The CDR3 covers 14 residues. CDR3 in amino acids: CASSFRDSNTEAFF. The CDR3 bases are TGCGCCAGCAGCTTCCGGGACAGTAATACTGAAGCTTTCTTT.

The chain has TRBV28 and TRBJ1-1, with 8 bases fitting TRBD1. The CDR3 runs to 17 residues. The J segment lost 0 bases and the V segment lost 2 bases, leaving 8 bases of the junction unmatched. Germline CDR1 is MDHEN and CDR2 is SYDVKM. DNA of the CDR3: TGTGCCAGCAGTTTAAGTGGACAGGGAGGTGTGAACACTGAAGCTTTCTTT. Its protein product is CASSLSGQGGVNTEAFF. The whole variable domain, remainder taken from reference TRBV28 and TRBJ1-1, is DVKVTQSSRYLVKRTGEKVFLECVQDMDHENMFWYRQDPGLGLRLIYFSYDVKMKEKGDIPEGYSVSREKKERFSLILESASTNQTSMYLCASSLSGQGGVNTEAFFGQGTRLTVV.